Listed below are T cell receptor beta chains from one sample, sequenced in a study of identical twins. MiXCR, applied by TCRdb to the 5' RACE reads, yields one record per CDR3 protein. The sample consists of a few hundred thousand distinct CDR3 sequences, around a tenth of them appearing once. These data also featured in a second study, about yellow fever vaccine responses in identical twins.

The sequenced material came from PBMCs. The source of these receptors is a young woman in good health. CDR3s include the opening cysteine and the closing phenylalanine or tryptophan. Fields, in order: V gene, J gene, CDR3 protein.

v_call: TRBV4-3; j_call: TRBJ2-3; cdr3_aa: CASSHRDRGADTQYF
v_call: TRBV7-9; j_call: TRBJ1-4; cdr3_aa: CASSPQGADEKLFF
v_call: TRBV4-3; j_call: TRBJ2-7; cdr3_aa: CASSQDRQGLYEQYF
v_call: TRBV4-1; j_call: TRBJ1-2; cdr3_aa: CASSPPHLGGYTF
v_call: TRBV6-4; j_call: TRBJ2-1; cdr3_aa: CASSDGASSYNEQFF
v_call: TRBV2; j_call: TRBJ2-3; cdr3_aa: CASSSSGTSGRGGDTQYF
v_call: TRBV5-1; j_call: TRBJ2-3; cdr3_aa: CASSSGTGVAVDTQYF
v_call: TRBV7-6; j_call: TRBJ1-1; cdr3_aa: CASSLAGRGNSMNTEAFF
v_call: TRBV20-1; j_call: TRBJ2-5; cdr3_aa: CSARMPDRETQYF
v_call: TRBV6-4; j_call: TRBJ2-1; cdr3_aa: CASSDSRLADSREQFF
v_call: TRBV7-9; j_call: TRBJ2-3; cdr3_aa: CASSSTGTDIRDTQYF
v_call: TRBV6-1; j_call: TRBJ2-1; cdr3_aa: CASSPRDGIYNEQFF
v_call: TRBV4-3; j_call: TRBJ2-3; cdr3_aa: CASSQAAGGASTDTQYF
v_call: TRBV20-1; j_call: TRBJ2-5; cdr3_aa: CSASKQETQYF
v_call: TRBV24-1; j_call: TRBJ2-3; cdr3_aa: CATSDLDFTDTQYF